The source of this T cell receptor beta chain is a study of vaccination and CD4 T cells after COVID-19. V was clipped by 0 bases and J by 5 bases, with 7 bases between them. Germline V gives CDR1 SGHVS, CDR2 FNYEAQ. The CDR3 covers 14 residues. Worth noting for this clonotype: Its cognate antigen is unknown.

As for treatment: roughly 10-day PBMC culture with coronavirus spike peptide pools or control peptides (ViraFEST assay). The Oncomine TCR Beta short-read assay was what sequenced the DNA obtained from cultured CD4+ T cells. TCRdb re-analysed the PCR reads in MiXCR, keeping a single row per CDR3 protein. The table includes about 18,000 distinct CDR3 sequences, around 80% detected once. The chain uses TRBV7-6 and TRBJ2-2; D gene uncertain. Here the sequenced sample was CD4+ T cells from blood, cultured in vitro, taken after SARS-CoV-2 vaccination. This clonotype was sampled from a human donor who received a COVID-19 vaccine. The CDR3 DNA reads TGTGCCAGCAGCTTAGCTGACCCTACCGGGGAGCTGTTTTTT. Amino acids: CASSLADPTGELFF.